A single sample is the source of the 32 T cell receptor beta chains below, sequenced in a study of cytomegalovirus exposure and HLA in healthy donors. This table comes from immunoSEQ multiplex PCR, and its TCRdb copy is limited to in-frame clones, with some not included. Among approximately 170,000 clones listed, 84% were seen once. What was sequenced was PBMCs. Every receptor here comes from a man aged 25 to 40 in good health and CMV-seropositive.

CDR3 sequence: CASSGETRYNSPLHF. CDR3 DNA sequence: TGTGCCAGCAGTGGGGAGACAAGATATAATTCACCCCTCCACTTT. This chain uses TRBV28 with TRBJ1-6; D is undetermined. The germline gives CDR1 MDHEN, CDR2 SYDVKM. The V end was cut by 5 bases, the J end by 4 bases, with 12 bases between. The CDR3 is 15 residues long.

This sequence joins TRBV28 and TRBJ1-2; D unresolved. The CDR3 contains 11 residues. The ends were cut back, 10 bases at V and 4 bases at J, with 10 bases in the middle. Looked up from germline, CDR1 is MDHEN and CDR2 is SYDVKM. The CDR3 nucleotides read TGTGCCATCCTAGGCCGCTATGGCTACACCTTC. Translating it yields CAILGRYGYTF.

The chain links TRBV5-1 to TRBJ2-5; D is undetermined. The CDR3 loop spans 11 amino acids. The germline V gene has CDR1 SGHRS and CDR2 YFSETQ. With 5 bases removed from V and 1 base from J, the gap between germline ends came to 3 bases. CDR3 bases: TGCGCCAGCAGAGCCCAAGAGACCCAGTACTTC. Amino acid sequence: CASRAQETQYF.

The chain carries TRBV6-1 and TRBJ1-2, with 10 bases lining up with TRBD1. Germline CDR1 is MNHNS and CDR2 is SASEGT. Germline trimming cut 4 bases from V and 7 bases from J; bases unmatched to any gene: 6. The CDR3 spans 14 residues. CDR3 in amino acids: CASSGTRDRGGYTF. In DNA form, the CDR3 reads TGTGCCAGCAGTGGGACCCGGGACAGGGGTGGCTACACCTTC.

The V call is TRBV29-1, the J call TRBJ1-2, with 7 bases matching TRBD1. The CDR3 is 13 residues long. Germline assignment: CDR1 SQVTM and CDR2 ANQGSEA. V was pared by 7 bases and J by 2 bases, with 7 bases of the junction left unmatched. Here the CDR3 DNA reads TGCAGCGCTCGAACAGGGGACAACTATGGCTACACCTTC. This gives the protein CSARTGDNYGYTF.

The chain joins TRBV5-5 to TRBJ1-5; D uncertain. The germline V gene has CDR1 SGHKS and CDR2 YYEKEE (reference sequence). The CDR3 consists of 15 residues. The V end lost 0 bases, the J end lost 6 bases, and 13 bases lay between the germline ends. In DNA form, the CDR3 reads TGTGCCAGCAGCTTGGGAGGTAATCGGGGTCAGCCCCAGCATTTT. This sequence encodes CASSLGGNRGQPQHF.

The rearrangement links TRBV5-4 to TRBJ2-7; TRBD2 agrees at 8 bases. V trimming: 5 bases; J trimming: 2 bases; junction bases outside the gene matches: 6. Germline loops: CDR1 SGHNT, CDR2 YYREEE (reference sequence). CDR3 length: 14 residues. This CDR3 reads CASSFSGETYEQYF. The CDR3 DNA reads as TGTGCCAGCAGTTTTAGCGGGGAGACCTACGAGCAGTACTTC.

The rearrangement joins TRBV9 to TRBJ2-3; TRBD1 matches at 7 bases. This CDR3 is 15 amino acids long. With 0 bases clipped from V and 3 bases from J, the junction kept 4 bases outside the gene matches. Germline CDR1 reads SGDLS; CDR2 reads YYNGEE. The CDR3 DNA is TGTGCCAGCAGCGTAGGGGGACAGATTACAGATACGCAGTATTTT. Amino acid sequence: CASSVGGQITDTQYF.

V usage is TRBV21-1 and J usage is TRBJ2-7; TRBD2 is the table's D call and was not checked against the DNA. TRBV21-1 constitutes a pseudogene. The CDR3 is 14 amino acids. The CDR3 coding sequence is TGTGCCAGCAGCAAAGGGCTAGCCAGTTACGAGCAGTACTTC. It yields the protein CASSKGLASYEQYF.

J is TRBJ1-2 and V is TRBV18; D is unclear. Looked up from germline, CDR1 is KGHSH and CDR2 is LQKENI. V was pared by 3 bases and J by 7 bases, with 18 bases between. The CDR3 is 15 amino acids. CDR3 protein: CASSPVRTTEGGYTF. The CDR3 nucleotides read TGTGCCAGCTCACCGGTGCGGACTACTGAAGGTGGCTACACCTTC.

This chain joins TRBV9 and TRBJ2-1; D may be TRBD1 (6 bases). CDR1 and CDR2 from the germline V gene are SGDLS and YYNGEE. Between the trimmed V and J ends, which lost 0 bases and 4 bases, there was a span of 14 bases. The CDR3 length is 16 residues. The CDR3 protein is CASSVVGGRGYNEQFF. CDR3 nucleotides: TGTGCCAGCAGCGTAGTTGGGGGCCGGGGTTACAATGAGCAGTTCTTC.

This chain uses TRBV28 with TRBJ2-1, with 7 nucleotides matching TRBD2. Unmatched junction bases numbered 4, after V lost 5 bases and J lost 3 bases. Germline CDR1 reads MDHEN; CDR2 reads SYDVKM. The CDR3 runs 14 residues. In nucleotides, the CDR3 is TGTGCCAGCAGTAAAGCGGGAAGCTACAATGAGCAGTTCTTC. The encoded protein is CASSKAGSYNEQFF.

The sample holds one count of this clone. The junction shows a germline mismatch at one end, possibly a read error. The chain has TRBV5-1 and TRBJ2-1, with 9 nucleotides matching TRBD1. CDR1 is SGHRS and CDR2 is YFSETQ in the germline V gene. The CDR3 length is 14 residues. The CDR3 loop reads CASRLGQGPDEQFF. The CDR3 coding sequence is TGCGCCAGCAGATTGGGACAGGGACCGGATGAGCAGTTCTTC.

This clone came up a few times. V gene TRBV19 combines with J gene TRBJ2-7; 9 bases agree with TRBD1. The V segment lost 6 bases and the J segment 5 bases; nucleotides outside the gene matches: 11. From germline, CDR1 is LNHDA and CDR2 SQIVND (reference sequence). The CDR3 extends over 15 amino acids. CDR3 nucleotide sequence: TGTGCCAGTAGCCTCGGGACAGGGTTTTTGGACGAGCAGTACTTC. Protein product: CASSLGTGFLDEQYF.

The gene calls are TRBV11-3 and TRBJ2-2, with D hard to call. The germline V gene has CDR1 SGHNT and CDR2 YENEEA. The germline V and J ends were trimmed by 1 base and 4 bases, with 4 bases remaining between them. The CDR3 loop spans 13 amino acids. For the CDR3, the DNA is TGTGCCAGCAGCTTAGCCAGCACCGGGGAGCTGTTTTTT. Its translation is CASSLASTGELFF. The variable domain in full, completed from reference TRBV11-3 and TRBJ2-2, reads EAGVVQSPRYKIIEKKQPVAFWCNPISGHNTLYWYLQNLGQGPELLIRYENEEAVDDSQLPKDRFSAERLKGVDSTLKIQPAELGDSAVYLCASSLASTGELFFGEGSRLTVL.

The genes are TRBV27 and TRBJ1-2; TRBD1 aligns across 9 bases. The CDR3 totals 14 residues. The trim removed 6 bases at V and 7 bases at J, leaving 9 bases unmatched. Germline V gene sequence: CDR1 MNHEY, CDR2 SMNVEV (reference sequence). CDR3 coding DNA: TGTGCCAGCAGCCAACAGGGGGCCGGAGGTGGCTACACCTTC. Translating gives CASSQQGAGGGYTF.

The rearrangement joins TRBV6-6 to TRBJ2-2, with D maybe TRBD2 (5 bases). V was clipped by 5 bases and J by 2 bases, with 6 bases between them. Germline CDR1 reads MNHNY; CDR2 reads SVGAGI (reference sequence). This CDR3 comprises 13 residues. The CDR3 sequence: CASSAGNTGELFF. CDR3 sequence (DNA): TGTGCCAGCAGTGCGGGCAACACCGGGGAGCTGTTTTTT.

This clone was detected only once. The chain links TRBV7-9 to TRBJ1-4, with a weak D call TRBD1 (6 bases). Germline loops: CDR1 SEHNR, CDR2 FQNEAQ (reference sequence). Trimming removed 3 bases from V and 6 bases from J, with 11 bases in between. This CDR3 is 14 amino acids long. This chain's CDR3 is CASSLGTPDEKLFF. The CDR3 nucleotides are TGTGCCAGCAGCTTGGGGACACCTGATGAAAAACTGTTTTTT.

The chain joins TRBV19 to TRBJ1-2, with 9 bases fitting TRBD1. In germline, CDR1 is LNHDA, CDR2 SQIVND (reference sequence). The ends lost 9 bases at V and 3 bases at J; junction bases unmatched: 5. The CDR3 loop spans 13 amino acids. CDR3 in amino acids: CASTGGRDYGYTF. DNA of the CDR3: TGTGCCAGCACAGGGGGCCGAGACTATGGCTACACCTTC.

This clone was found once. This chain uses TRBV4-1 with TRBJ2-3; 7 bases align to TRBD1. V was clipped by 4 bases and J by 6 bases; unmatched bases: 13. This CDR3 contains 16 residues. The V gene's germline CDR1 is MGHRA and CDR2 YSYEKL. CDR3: CASSRNGGTEGDTQYF. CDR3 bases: TGCGCCAGCAGCCGAAACGGTGGGACAGAGGGGGATACGCAGTATTTT.

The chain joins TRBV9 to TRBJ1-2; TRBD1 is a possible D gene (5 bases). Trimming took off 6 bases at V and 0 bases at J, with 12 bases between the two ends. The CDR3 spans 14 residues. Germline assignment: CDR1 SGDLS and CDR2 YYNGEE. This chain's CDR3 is CASTLTATNYGYTF. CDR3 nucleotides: TGTGCCAGCACCCTGACAGCTACTAACTATGGCTACACCTTC. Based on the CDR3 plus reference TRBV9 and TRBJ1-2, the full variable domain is DSGVTQTPKHLITATGQRVTLRCSPRSGDLSVYWYQQSLDQGLQFLIQYYNGEERAKGNILERFSAQQFPDLHSELNLSSLELGDSALYFCASTLTATNYGYTFGSGTRLTVV.

CDR3 residues: CASSPTWGPNTEAFF. The DNA for the CDR3 is TGTGCCAGCAGCCCCACCTGGGGCCCGAACACTGAAGCTTTCTTT. This chain links TRBV28 with TRBJ1-1, with D possibly matching TRBD1 (5 bases). This CDR3 spans 15 amino acids. The ends were cut back, 6 bases at V and 1 base at J, with 15 bases in the middle. Germline CDR1 MDHEN, CDR2 SYDVKM.

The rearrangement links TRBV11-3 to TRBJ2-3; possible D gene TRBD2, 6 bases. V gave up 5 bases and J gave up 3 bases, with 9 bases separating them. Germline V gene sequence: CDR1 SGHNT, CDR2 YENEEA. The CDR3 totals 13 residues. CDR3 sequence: CASSEGGTDTQYF. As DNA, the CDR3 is TGTGCCAGCAGCGAAGGAGGGACAGATACGCAGTATTTT.

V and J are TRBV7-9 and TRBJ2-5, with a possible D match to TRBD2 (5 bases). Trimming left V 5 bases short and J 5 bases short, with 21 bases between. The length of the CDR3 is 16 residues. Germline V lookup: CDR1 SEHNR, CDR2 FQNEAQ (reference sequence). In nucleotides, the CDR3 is TGTGCCAGCAGCCCCAAAGTGAGCTTAAGAGGGGAGACCCAGTACTTC. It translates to CASSPKVSLRGETQYF.

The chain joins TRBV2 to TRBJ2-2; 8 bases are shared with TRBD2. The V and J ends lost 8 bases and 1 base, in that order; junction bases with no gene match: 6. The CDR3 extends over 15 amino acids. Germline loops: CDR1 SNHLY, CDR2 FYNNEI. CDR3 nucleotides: TGTGCCAGCTTCCCGGCGGGAGGGAACACCGGGGAGCTGTTTTTT. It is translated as CASFPAGGNTGELFF. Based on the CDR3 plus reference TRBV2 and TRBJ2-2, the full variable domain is EPEVTQTPSHQVTQMGQEVILRCVPISNHLYFYWYRQILGQKVEFLVSFYNNEISEKSEIFDDQFSVERPDGSNFTLKIRSTKLEDSAMYFCASFPAGGNTGELFFGEGSRLTVL.

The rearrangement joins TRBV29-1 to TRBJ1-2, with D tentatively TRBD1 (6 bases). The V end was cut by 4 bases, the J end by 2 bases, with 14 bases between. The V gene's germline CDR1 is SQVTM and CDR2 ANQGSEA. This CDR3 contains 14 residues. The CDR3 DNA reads TGCAGCGTTGTAGGACGGGGGGGCAACTATGGCTACACCTTC. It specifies CSVVGRGGNYGYTF.

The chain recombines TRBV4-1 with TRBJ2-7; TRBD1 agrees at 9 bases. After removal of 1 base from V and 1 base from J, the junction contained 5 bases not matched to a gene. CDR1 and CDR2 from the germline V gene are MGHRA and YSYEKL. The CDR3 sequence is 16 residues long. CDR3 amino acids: CASSQGLGQGSYEQYF. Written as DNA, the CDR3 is TGCGCCAGCAGCCAAGGCCTGGGACAGGGATCCTACGAGCAGTACTTC.

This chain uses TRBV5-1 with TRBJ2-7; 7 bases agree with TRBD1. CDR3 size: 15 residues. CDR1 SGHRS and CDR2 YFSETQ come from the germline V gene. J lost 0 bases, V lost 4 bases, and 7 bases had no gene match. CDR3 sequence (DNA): TGCGCCAGCAGCCGGACAGGCGGCGACTCCTACGAGCAGTACTTC. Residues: CASSRTGGDSYEQYF.

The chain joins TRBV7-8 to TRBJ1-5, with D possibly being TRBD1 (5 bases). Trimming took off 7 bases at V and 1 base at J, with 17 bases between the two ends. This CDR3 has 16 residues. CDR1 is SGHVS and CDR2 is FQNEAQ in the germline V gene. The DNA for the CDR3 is TGTGCCAGCACCCGGGGGGGAGGAAACAGCAATCAGCCCCAGCATTTT. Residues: CASTRGGGNSNQPQHF.

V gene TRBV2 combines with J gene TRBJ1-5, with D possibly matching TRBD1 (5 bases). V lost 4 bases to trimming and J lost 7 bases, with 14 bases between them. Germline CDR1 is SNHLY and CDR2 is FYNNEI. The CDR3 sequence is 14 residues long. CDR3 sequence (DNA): TGTGCCAGCAGTGCAGGTCAGGGAAGACAGCCCCAGCATTTT. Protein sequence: CASSAGQGRQPQHF.

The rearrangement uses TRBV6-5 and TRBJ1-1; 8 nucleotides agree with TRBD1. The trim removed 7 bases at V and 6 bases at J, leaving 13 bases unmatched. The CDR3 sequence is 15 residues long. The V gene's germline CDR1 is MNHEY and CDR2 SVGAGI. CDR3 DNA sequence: TGTGCCAGCACCCGTACCAGGGGGCGCGGGGCTGAAGCTTTCTTT. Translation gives CASTRTRGRGAEAFF.

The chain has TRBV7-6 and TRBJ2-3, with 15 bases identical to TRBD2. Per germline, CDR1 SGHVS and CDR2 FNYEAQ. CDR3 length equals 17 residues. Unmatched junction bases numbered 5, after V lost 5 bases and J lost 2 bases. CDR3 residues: CASSRGLAGGNTDTQYF. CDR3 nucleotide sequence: TGTGCCAGCAGCCGGGGACTAGCGGGAGGTAACACAGATACGCAGTATTTT.